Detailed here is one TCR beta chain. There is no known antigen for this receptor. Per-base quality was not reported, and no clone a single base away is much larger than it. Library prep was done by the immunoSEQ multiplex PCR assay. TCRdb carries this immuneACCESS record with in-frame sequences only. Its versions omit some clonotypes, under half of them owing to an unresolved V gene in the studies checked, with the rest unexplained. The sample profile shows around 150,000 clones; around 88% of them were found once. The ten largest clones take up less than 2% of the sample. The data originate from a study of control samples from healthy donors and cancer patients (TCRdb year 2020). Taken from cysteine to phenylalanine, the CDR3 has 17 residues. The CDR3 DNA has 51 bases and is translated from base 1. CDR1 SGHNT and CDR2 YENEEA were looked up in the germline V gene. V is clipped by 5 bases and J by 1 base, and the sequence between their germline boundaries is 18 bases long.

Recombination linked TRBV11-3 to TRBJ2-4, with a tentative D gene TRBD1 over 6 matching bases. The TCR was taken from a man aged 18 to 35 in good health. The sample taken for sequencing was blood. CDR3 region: CASSVHRVSLAKNIQYF. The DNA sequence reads TGTGCCAGCAGCGTCCACAGGGTATCTTTGGCCAAAAACATTCAGTACTTC.